The present T cell receptor (beta chain) was sequenced within a study of blood T cell repertoires in COVID-19 (TCRdb year 2020). As for the study more broadly: Samples covering the acute and convalescent phases of COVID-19 were provided by collaborators in the United States, Italy and Spain. Where HLA class I and class II types were available, the types were taken from metadata supplied by the sample provider, not from assay-based typing. Nearly every sample came with metadata listing a de-identified subject ID, COVID-19 status, age in years and sex. Samples were obtained from the ongoing ImmuneRACE study (first 160 participants) and from about 1,300 subjects provided by 6 global collaborators. The material from the prospective study consisted of cDNA or gDNA derived from T cells, B-cell-depleted T cells, or PBMCs. Deeply sampled blood TCRbeta repertoires from subjects exposed to, actively infected with, or recovered from COVID-19 were included in the dataset. A freely available public database, intended as a resource for researchers studying the immune response to SARS-CoV-2, is where the repertoires were released. What the research found in general, with its limitations: How much clinical and demographic metadata was included differed by source and by participant, and the metadata was provided uncurated.

For this clone: This clone's antigen is unknown. The sample holds no much larger clone one base away, and base qualities are not on file.

In the prospective study, participants were roughly 18 to 100 years old, resided in 25 or so geographic areas of the United States, and were enrolled through a virtual design. In the prospective study, participants were assigned to cohorts based on the clinical history participants reported in a screening survey and a study questionnaire. ImmuneRACE Cohort 3 recovered participants were defined by two consecutive negative NP/OP PCR tests, healthcare professional clearance, or symptom resolution. Each participant in the prospective study had whole blood, serum and a nasopharyngeal or oropharyngeal swab collected by mobile phlebotomists. Over a 2-month period, participants in the prospective study had the option of providing additional blood draws and questionnaires. Prospective study blood samples were shipped either frozen or at room temperature before DNA extraction. The CDR3 covers 15 residues, taking in both the cysteine and the phenylalanine. Left in the record is the CDR3 DNA by itself, 45 bases read in frame from the first base. The germline V gene (reference sequence) sets CDR1 to SEHNR and CDR2 to FQNEAQ. Trimming removed 5 bases from V and 8 bases from J, leaving 19 bases between the germline ends.

TCRbeta CDR3 regions were amplified from genomic DNA by means of the immunoSEQ Assay, a bias-controlled multiplex PCR. Per the original workflow: Within the assay, amplification of reference gene primers was used to estimate how many nucleated cells each sample contained. To quantify the absolute abundance of each unique TCRbeta CDR3 rearrangement, sequence reads were collapsed and filtered. For each sample, productive Simpson clonality was calculated as the square root of Simpson's diversity index across productive rearrangements. Here the immuneACCESS table is served through TCRdb, limited to in-frame sequences with V and J called. Missing clones are a known gap in these copies; in checked studies unresolved V genes cover under half, and the rest lacks a known reason. For V, J and clone size, that table is used; D and trimming come from the DNA. This sample gives hundreds of thousands of clones in total; nearly 90% of them show up just once. 1% of the sample is taken by the ten largest.

Material for sequencing was PBMCs or T cells enriched from blood (not recorded which). The receptor chain draws on TRBV7-9 and TRBJ2-1; the D region possibly corresponds to TRBD2 (5 bases align). The TCR originated in a woman aged 25 to 45 who had recovered from COVID-19. DNA sequence: TGTGCCAGCAGCCTTGAGGCTAGCCCCTCCCATGAGCAGTTCTTC. It is translated as CASSLEASPSHEQFF.